This T cell receptor (beta chain) was sequenced in a study of T cells in Graves' hyperthyroidism and ophthalmopathy (dated by TCRdb to the late 2010s). Regarding the study in general: Peripheral blood samples were taken at initial diagnosis, before any treatment was given. To identify TCR V-J signatures that set the groups apart, the researchers used a discovery cohort of more than 95 patients, made up of around 42 with Graves' ophthalmopathy and 57 with stable Graves' hyperthyroidism. Prospective prediction of ophthalmopathy was tested in an independent validation cohort consisting of about 20 hyperthyroidism patients and over 15 patients who later progressed to ophthalmopathy. The 75 to 100 discovery patients were randomly divided into training and test sets at a 7:3 ratio. In more than 5 Graves' hyperthyroidism patients, the study also compared T-cell repertoires from thyroid tissue with T-cell repertoires from blood. After sampling, hyperthyroidism patients received methimazole starting at 30 mg daily, and ophthalmopathy patients received high-dose intravenous methylprednisolone. TCR Vbeta CDR3 sequencing of 140 or so peripheral blood samples (over 40 ophthalmopathy, about 75 hyperthyroidism and roughly 17 progressor patients) is reported in the paper. General conclusions and limits of the study: In validation, the model predicted progression to ophthalmopathy a median of 6.5 months before onset, with approximately 68% sensitivity and around 76% specificity. No statistical method was used to set the sample size in advance, and investigators knew the group allocation. Blood samples also contained most of the expanded thyroid clonotypes (frequency above 0.001), which suggests that blood repertoires may reflect thyroid immune responses. A model built on a 13 V-J signature distinguished ophthalmopathy from stable hyperthyroidism, reaching around 88% sensitivity and under 84% specificity in cross-validation and 80%/75% in testing.

The TCR beta CDR3 regions were amplified from RNA transcripts. The TCR CDR3 was subjected to a first round of RT-PCR using the HTBI primer set and the Qiagen OneStep RT-PCR kit. A second multiplex PCR round built the libraries, followed by size selection and purification. Libraries were sequenced paired-end with 100 bp reads on an Illumina HiSeq2000. The authors processed their data as follows. SOAPnuke was used to process the raw data, with reads discarded if the reads contained adapters or uncalled bases, had a mean Phred below 15, or lacked an exact constant-primer or identifier match. High-quality paired reads were merged with COPE v1.2.5, and unique nucleotide sequences were defined as clonotypes. MiTCR v1.1 was used to align the clonotypes against IMGT TRBV, TRBD and TRBJ reference segments. Analysis was restricted to V-J combinations with a frequency above 0.0001, which covered approximately 99% of repertoires. A TCS score was defined as the ratio between F50 (clonal expansion) and ExV (chaos), using BLOSUM62-based TCRdist between CDR3 peptides within each V-J. Welch's t-statistics and random forest reduced around 520 V-J features to roughly 13, which were used in a naive Bayes classifier (R e1071). TCRdb reprocessing: public reads trimmed at Q25 with fastp, clones called with MiXCR, in-frame beta chains kept. Every entry covers one CDR3 protein and lists the most common genes and DNA from its rows. None of the V and J calls come from the authors' own analysis; TCRdb made them. The sample records 350,000 or so distinct CDR3 sequences, around 20% of which are singletons. In total, the top ten clones hold under 55% of the sample.

This clonotype appeared many times. Its specific antigen is unknown. No base-level quality is on record; no much larger clone is a single base apart. A patient counted as having stable Graves' hyperthyroidism if no progression to ophthalmopathy occurred over 18 months of follow-up. Hyperthyroidism patients were aged 18 to 65 years and newly diagnosed, with disease duration of less than 2 months. Patients with uncontrolled infections, other autoimmune diseases, pregnancy or lactation were excluded. Diagnoses were established on the basis of clinical symptoms, serum thyroxine and TRAb, thyroid ultrasound, and orbital computed tomography. PBMCs were isolated from about 9.1 ml of fresh peripheral blood by Ficoll-Paque density gradient centrifugation. Total RNA was extracted using Trizol reagent, and RNA quality was assessed on an Agilent 2100 Bioanalyzer. Sequencing was done on a sample of blood. This sequence originates from a woman aged 45-65 years with Graves' hyperthyroidism.

This receptor has the CDR3 CSAILGRDYKNIQYF. The DNA sequence is TGCAGTGCTATTTTAGGACGGGACTACAAAAACATTCAGTACTTC. The rearrangement combines TRBV20-1 with TRBJ2-4; 7 middle bases align to TRBD2. Reading the germline V gene (reference sequence) gives CDR1 DFQATT and CDR2 SNEGSKA. From the cysteine up to the phenylalanine, the CDR3 has a length of 15 residues. Of the read, only the CDR3 DNA is kept; its 45 bases are in frame from base 1. V has 4 bases trimmed and J has 3 bases trimmed; junction bases matching no gene number 9.